This TCR beta chain is from a study of blood T cell repertoires in COVID-19. Study at large: Spain, Italy and the United States supplied samples that represented acute and convalescent COVID-19. In each case, the material was cDNA or gDNA derived from T cells, B-cell-depleted T cells, or PBMCs.

In the study's own analysis: It was from reference gene primer amplification that nucleated cell counts were estimated. Sequencing used immunoSEQ multiplex PCR; TCRdb keeps in-frame clones, though not all of them. V, J and clone size derive from that table, while D and trimming were established from the DNA sequence. The sample carries under 250,000 clones, around 80% recorded once. V shed 6 bases and J 9 bases; nucleotides not matched to a gene: 13. The CDR3 spans 14 residues. Germline values: CDR1 MNHEY, CDR2 SVGAGI. The V call is TRBV6-5, the J call TRBJ2-5; 7 bases align to TRBD2. The receptor was isolated from a woman in her forties with acute or convalescent COVID-19. Sequenced material: peripheral blood. CDR3 DNA: TGTGCCAGCAGGGAGGGACTACCCAACGGAGCCCAGTACTTC. Amino acids: CASREGLPNGAQYF.